This is a list of T cell receptor beta chains from one sample in a study of blood T cells in healthy people across ages. MiXCR, run by TCRdb on the 5' RACE reads, gives a single entry per CDR3 protein. The table has about 680,000 distinct CDR3 sequences, roughly 49% seen once; the top ten hold under 35%. Sequencing was carried out using blood. All receptors come from an older woman in good health. CDR3s include the opening cysteine and the closing phenylalanine or tryptophan. D genes are given only for firm matches. Clone size appears in some rows only: once, few, many, or a class for an expanded clone.

>NA|TRBJ2-2|NA|TRBV9
TGTGCCAGCAAGGGGGCCGGGGAGCTGTTTTTT
CASKGAGELFF
>NA|TRBJ2-3|NA|TRBV7-2
TGTGCCAGCAGCCCCAGGACAGCTTACACAGATACGCAGTATTTT
CASSPRTAYTDTQYF
>once|TRBJ2-7|TRBD2|TRBV12-3/TRBV12-4
TGTGCCAGCAAACTCCTAGCGGGAAATTACAATGAGCAGTACTTC
CASKLLAGNYNEQYF
>NA|TRBJ1-2|NA|TRBV6-1
TGTGCCAGCAGTGAAGGGGGCTTTAACTATGGCTACACCTTC
CASSEGGFNYGYTF
>NA|TRBJ2-7|NA|TRBV6-2/TRBV6-3
TGTGCCAGTGCGACGTCCTACGAGCAGTACTTC
CASATSYEQYF
>NA|TRBJ2-7|TRBD1|TRBV5-6
TGTGCCAGCATGGGGACAGCCTATCTCCATTTCGAGCAGTACTTC
CASMGTAYLHFEQYF
>few|TRBJ2-5|TRBD2|TRBV5-8
TGTGCCAGCAGCTTGCCGAGGGCGCTAGCGGGTAAACAAGAGACCCAGTACTTC
CASSLPRALAGKQETQYF
>NA|TRBJ1-4|TRBD1|TRBV6-5
TGTGCCAGCAGTCTCCGACAGGGAGTTGAAAAACTGTTTTTT
CASSLRQGVEKLFF
>NA|TRBJ2-7|NA|TRBV4-3
TGCGCCAGCAGCCAAGATGTACACAGCTCCTACGAGCAGTACTTC
CASSQDVHSSYEQYF
>NA|TRBJ1-5|NA|TRBV2
TGTGCCAGCATAGGTACTACTGAAAAAAATAGCAATCAGCCCCAGCATTTT
CASIGTTEKNSNQPQHF
>few|TRBJ2-7|TRBD1|TRBV7-2
TGTGCCAGCAGCGCGCGACAGGGTAGCTACGAGCAGTACTTC
CASSARQGSYEQYF
>NA|TRBJ2-4|TRBD2|TRBV29-1
TGCAGCGTTGAACTCGAAACGGGAGGACGAAACATTCAGTACTTC
CSVELETGGRNIQYF
>few|TRBJ2-4|TRBD2|TRBV20-1
TGCAGTGCTTCCCACGGGACTAGCGGGACCAAAGCCAAAAACATTCAGTACTTC
CSASHGTSGTKAKNIQYF
>NA|TRBJ1-3|NA|TRBV20-1
TGCAGTGCTAGGGGACTAAGCTCTGGAAACACCATATATTTT
CSARGLSSGNTIYF
>NA|TRBJ1-2|NA|TRBV29-1
TGCAGCGTTGGGAAAGGGGAATATGGCTACACCTTC
CSVGKGEYGYTF
>few|TRBJ1-2|NA|TRBV6-2/TRBV6-3
TGTGCCAGCGGGACCGGGACCATCTATGGCTACACCTTC
CASGTGTIYGYTF
>few|TRBJ2-1|TRBD2|TRBV29-1
TGCAGCGCCGACAACAGGAGCGGGAGGGACTCCTACAATGAGCAGTTCTTC
CSADNRSGRDSYNEQFF
>once|TRBJ2-6|TRBD2|TRBV7-2
TGTGCCAGCAGCTTAAAGGGTAGCGGGAGGGCCGGGGCCAACGTCCTGACTTTC
CASSLKGSGRAGANVLTF
>many|TRBJ2-7|TRBD1|TRBV3-1
TGTGCCAGCAGCCCGACAGGGGCCGAGCAGTACTTC
CASSPTGAEQYF
>few|TRBJ2-3|NA|TRBV20-1
TGCAGTGCCCAAGACATTGTAGTCCCCACAGATACGCAGTATTTT
CSAQDIVVPTDTQYF
>NA|TRBJ2-5|NA|TRBV5-1
TGCGCCAGCTTCGGACAGATCCGAGAGACCCAGTACTTC
CASFGQIRETQYF
>NA|TRBJ1-2|NA|TRBV5-6
TGTGCCAGCAGCCCAACGGGACACCTTAACTATGGCTACACCTTC
CASSPTGHLNYGYTF
>NA|TRBJ1-6|NA|TRBV20-1
TGCAGTGCTAGAGATCTCCCCGACTCTTCACCCCTCCACTTT
CSARDLPDSSPLHF
>NA|TRBJ2-2|NA|TRBV20-1
TGCAGTGCTATTCTTAATGCGAACACCGGGGAGCTGTTTTTT
CSAILNANTGELFF
>NA|TRBJ2-7|NA|TRBV7-9
TGTGCCAGCAGCTTAAACAGCCCTAGGGAGCAGTACTTC
CASSLNSPREQYF
>NA|TRBJ2-7|TRBD2|TRBV24-1
TGTGCCACCTCCCCACCGGGAGGGCGCTACAATGAGCAGTACTTC
CATSPPGGRYNEQYF
>few|TRBJ2-1|NA|TRBV10-3
TGTGCCATCAGTGACCCTGGGTCTCGCTCCTACAATGAGCAGTTCTTC
CAISDPGSRSYNEQFF
>NA|TRBJ1-2|NA|TRBV7-9
TGTGCCAGCAGCTCTACTTCGACTCAAACGGCCTATGGCTACACCTTC
CASSSTSTQTAYGYTF
>once|TRBJ2-7|NA|TRBV30
TGTGCCGGGAGTAGTAACTCCTACGAGCAGTACTTC
CAGSSNSYEQYF
>NA|TRBJ2-1|TRBD2|TRBV4-2
TGTGCCAGCAGCCGTTACGGGACTAGCGGCCACAATGAGCAGTTCTTC
CASSRYGTSGHNEQFF
>few|TRBJ2-1|TRBD2|TRBV6-5
TGTGCCAGCAGCTCGCTCCCCCGACTAGCCCCCAATGAGCAGTTCTTC
CASSSLPRLAPNEQFF
>NA|TRBJ2-3|NA|TRBV2
TGTGCCAGCCAGGAGGGCTCAGCCACAGATACGCAGTATTTT
CASQEGSATDTQYF
>NA|TRBJ2-5|TRBD1|TRBV7-2
TGTGCCAGCAGCTTAAGGCCACAGGGGATAGTAGAGACCCAGTACTTC
CASSLRPQGIVETQYF
>once|TRBJ2-3|TRBD2|TRBV18
TGTGCCAGCTCACTACCGTTTAGCGGGACACTAGCTACGCAGTATTTT
CASSLPFSGTLATQYF
>NA|TRBJ1-5|NA|TRBV20-1
TGCAGTGCTAGCCGGAGGGGGGGCAATCAGCCCCAGCATTTT
CSASRRGGNQPQHF
>NA|TRBJ2-7|TRBD2|TRBV6-2/TRBV6-3
TGTGCCAGCAGTTCCCGGACTAGCGGGAGGAAAACCTACGAGCAGTACTTC
CASSSRTSGRKTYEQYF
>NA|TRBJ1-2|NA|TRBV4-1
TGCGCCAGCAGCCAAGATAGGCGGGTAGATGTCTACACCTTC
CASSQDRRVDVYTF
>many|TRBJ2-7|TRBD2|TRBV4-2
TGTGCCAGCAGCCCCCTAGGGGCGGGGGGCTACGAGCAGTACTTC
CASSPLGAGGYEQYF
>NA|TRBJ2-7|NA|TRBV7-2
TGTGCCAGCGGCCTGGCAATCAACATATACAATGAGCAGTACTTC
CASGLAINIYNEQYF
>NA|TRBJ1-6|NA|TRBV20-1
TGCAGTGCTAGACCTACAGACCGCGGCTTGAATTCACCCCTCCACTTT
CSARPTDRGLNSPLHF
>once|TRBJ1-2|NA|TRBV5-6
TGTGCCAGCAGCCCGAACCCCCGACGGGGCTTAGGTGGCTACACCTTC
CASSPNPRRGLGGYTF
>NA|TRBJ2-7|NA|TRBV29-1
TGCAGCGGCGCCGGGACGGCACCCTACAATGAGCAGTACTTC
CSGAGTAPYNEQYF
>few|TRBJ2-7|TRBD1|TRBV3-1
TGTGCCAGCAGCCACCGGGACAGAAAGCCCGAGCAGTACTTC
CASSHRDRKPEQYF
>few|TRBJ2-7|TRBD2|TRBV9
TGTGCCAGCAGCGTGTCGGCGGGAGGGATCCCCTACGAGCAGTACTTC
CASSVSAGGIPYEQYF
>many|TRBJ2-5|NA|TRBV29-1
TGCAGCGTGGAAGACAGGCCTGAGACCCAGTACTTC
CSVEDRPETQYF
>once|TRBJ2-7|NA|TRBV27
TGTGCCGGCAGTTTATTAGGGGACGAGCAGTACTTC
CAGSLLGDEQYF
>many|TRBJ1-4|NA|TRBV20-1
TGCAGTGCGTGGCAGGGTTTTGAAAAACTGTTTTTT
CSAWQGFEKLFF
>NA|TRBJ2-7|TRBD2|TRBV7-2
TGTGCCAGCACCCTAGCGGCGGGAGGGTACGAGCAGTACTTC
CASTLAAGGYEQYF
>few|TRBJ2-1|NA|TRBV29-1
TGCAGCGTGCGTGGACAGATCTCCTACAATGAGCAGTTCTTC
CSVRGQISYNEQFF
>few|TRBJ2-1|TRBD1|TRBV28
TGTGCCAGCAGTTTATCCGGGACAGGCTCCTACAATGAGCAGTTCTTC
CASSLSGTGSYNEQFF
>NA|TRBJ2-3|NA|TRBV29-1
TGCAGCGTCGCGGAAGGGGGTGGAGATACGCAGTATTTT
CSVAEGGGDTQYF
>NA|TRBJ2-7|NA|TRBV20-1
TGCAGTGCTTCACGATGCAAGCAGACCTACGAGCAGTACTTC
CSASRCKQTYEQYF